This T cell receptor (beta chain) was sequenced in a study of blood T cell repertoires in COVID-19 (dated by TCRdb to the early 2020s). For the study in its entirety: Samples covering the acute and convalescent phases of COVID-19 were provided by collaborators in the United States, Italy and Spain. The material from the prospective study consisted of cDNA or gDNA derived from T cells, B-cell-depleted T cells, or PBMCs. Deeply sampled blood TCRbeta repertoires from subjects exposed to, actively infected with, or recovered from COVID-19 were included in the dataset. The repertoires were released in a freely available public database intended as a resource for research on the immune response to SARS-CoV-2. Samples came from the ongoing ImmuneRACE study (first 160 participants) plus 1,254 subjects from 6 global collaborators. Sample metadata almost always included a de-identified subject ID, COVID-19 status, age in years and sex. Where available, HLA class I and class II types were obtained from metadata supplied by the sample provider rather than from assay-based typing. Broad study findings and their caveats: Clinical and demographic metadata were provided uncurated, with the amount varying by source and participant.

In regard to this clone: Its antigen remains unidentified. Per-nucleotide qualities are absent, and no much larger clonotype sits a single base away.

Via the germline V gene, CDR1 is SGHRS and CDR2 YFSETQ. Germline trimming amounts to 4 bases on V and 6 bases on J, with 7 as the count of junction bases outside the gene matches. The cysteine opens and the phenylalanine closes a CDR3 of 15 amino acids. CDR3 DNA is the only sequence kept; it has 45 bases, read in frame from the first base. Collaborating institutions collected whole blood in K2EDTA tubes following their own protocols. For TCRbeta analysis, collaborator samples were shipped as frozen whole blood, as isolated PBMCs, or as DNA extracted from either sample type. The immunoSEQ Assay, a bias-controlled multiplex PCR, was used to amplify TCRbeta CDR3 regions from genomic DNA. The original methods were these. Nucleated cell counts per sample were estimated from amplification of reference gene primers within the assay. To quantify the absolute abundance of each unique TCRbeta CDR3 rearrangement, sequence reads were collapsed and filtered. For each sample, productive Simpson clonality was calculated as the square root of Simpson's diversity index across productive rearrangements. TCRdb carries this immuneACCESS record with in-frame sequences only. Its versions omit some clonotypes, under half of them owing to an unresolved V gene in the studies checked, with the rest unexplained. V and J calls and clone size follow that table, whereas D and trimming were derived from the DNA. The sample includes fewer than 30,000 clones, with roughly four fifths observed a single time. The top ten constitute over 20% of the sample.

The sequencing input was peripheral blood. The TCR comes from a human donor in a cohort sampled during active COVID-19. The sequence is built from TRBV5-1 and TRBJ2-1; the central 10 bases match TRBD2. The CDR3 amino acid sequence is: CASSPTSGVLNEQFF. Read as DNA, the sequence is TGCGCCAGCAGCCCTACTAGCGGGGTACTCAATGAGCAGTTCTTC.